The clone carrying this T cell receptor beta chain has only one observation. What it binds is not known. PCR involved 60 Vbeta and 13 Jbeta primers. The table came from immunoSEQ multiplex PCR; TCRdb's copy has only in-frame clones and leaves some out. This sample has around 220,000 clones; approximately 70% occur once, and the top ten carry 1.8%. This entry belongs to a study of cytomegalovirus exposure and HLA in healthy donors. Study results and limitations: Analysis was performed later, and it showed HLA-associated TCR beta chains to be more clonally expanded than equally common others.

Germline CDR1 reads SGHTA; CDR2 reads FQGTGA. Trimming left V 5 bases short and J 1 base short, with 8 bases between. This CDR3 is built from 13 residues. The sequence derives from a woman aged 25 to 39 in good health and CMV-seronegative. Sequences were obtained from PBMCs. V gene TRBV7-3 combines with J gene TRBJ1-1; perhaps TRBD1 as D (5 bases). CDR3 loop: CASSIGANTEAFF. CDR3 in DNA: TGTGCCAGCAGCATAGGGGCGAACACTGAAGCTTTCTTT.